This T cell receptor beta chain stems from a study of blood T cell repertoires in COVID-19. Looked up from germline, CDR1 is SGHNT and CDR2 is YENEEA. The ends were cut back, 5 bases at V and 3 bases at J, with 14 bases in the middle. This CDR3 region has 14 residues. The data were produced by immunoSEQ multiplex PCR, yet TCRdb's version contains in-frame clones alone and is incomplete. Of some 200,000 clones listed, roughly 90% were seen once; the top ten hold 0.6% to 0.9%. This chain connects TRBV11-3 to TRBJ2-7; D is possibly TRBD2 (5 bases). The receptor's source is a woman aged 70-85 years with acute or convalescent COVID-19. The sequenced material came from peripheral blood. The DNA for the CDR3 is TGTGCCAGCAGCAGAGGGTCCCAATACTACGAGCAGTACTTC. Protein sequence: CASSRGSQYYEQYF.